The sequence of this T cell receptor (beta chain) was determined in a study of blood T cell repertoires in COVID-19. About the study: Sites in the United States, Italy and Spain provided acute and convalescent COVID-19 samples.

The protocol was immunoSEQ multiplex PCR, while the TCRdb copy is restricted to in-frame clones and leaves out a portion. The sample yields 250,000 to 300,000 clones, just over 90% seen once. Germline lookup yields CDR1 SGHTA and CDR2 FQGTGA. J was trimmed by 3 bases and V by 4 bases; bases with no gene match: 2. The CDR3 runs to 15 residues. Enrolment of Seattle patients took place during active infection, and they were followed longitudinally. The chain recombines TRBV7-3 with TRBJ2-3, with 12 positions matching TRBD2. The sequencing input was peripheral blood. The clonotype was recovered from a woman in her twenties or thirties with COVID-19, enrolled during active disease. In DNA, the CDR3 is TGTGCCAGCAGCTCCGGGACTAGCGGGACAGATACGCAGTATTTT. Translation gives CASSSGTSGTDTQYF.